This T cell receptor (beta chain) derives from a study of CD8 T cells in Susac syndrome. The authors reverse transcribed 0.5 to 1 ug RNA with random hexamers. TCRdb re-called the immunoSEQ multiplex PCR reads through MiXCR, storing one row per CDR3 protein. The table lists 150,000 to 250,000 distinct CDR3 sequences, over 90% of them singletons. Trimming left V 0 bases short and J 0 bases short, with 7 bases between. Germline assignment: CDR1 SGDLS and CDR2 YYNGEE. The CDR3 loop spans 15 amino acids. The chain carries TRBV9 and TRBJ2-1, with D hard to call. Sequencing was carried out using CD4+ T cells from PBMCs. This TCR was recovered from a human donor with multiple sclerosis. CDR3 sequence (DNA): TGTGCCAGCAGCGTAGCGGCCTCCTCCTACAATGAGCAGTTCTTC. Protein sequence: CASSVAASSYNEQFF.